This T cell receptor beta chain was sequenced in a study of CD8+CD57+ T cells in acquired aplastic anemia. Study information: DNA from sorted CD4+ and CD8+ cells averaged 3.2 ug.

This clonotype was counted ten times or more. TCR beta VDJ combinations and CDR3 sequences were profiled from genomic DNA. TCRdb reprocessed the reads via MiXCR and lists one record per CDR3 protein. The sample lists a few hundred thousand distinct CDR3 sequences; around three fifths were seen once. The sample taken for sequencing was sorted CD4+, CD8+, or CD8+CD57+ T cells (not recorded which) from PBMCs. The clonotype was recovered from a human donor with severe aplastic anemia or a healthy control (not recorded which).

CDR3 nucleotides: TGTGCCAGCAAAATAGCGGGGGGCTCCTACAATGAGCAGTTCTTC. It encodes CASKIAGGSYNEQFF. The chain couples TRBV12-3 or TRBV12-4 to TRBJ2-1; 10 bases fit TRBD2. Losses at the gene ends were 7 bases for V and 0 bases for J; bases not matched to a gene: 3. CDR3 length equals 15 residues.